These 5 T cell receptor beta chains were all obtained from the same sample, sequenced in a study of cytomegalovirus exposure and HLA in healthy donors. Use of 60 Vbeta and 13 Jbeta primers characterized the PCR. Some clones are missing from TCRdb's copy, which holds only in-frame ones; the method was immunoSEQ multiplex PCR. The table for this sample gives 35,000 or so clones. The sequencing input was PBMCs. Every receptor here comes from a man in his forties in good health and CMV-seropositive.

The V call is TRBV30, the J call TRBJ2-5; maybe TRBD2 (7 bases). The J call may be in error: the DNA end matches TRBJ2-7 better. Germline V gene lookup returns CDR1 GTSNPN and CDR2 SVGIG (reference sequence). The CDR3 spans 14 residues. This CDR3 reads CAWRTRGGSYEQYF. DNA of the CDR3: TGTGCCTGGAGGACGAGGGGGGGGTCCTACGAGCAGTACTTC.

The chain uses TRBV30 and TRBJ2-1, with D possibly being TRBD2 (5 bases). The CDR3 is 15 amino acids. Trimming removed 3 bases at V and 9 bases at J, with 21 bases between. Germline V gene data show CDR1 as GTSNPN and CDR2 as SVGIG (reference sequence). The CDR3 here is CAWRERAALSGEQFF. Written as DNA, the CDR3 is TGTGCCTGGAGGGAGAGGGCGGCCCTCTCGGGTGAGCAGTTCTTC.

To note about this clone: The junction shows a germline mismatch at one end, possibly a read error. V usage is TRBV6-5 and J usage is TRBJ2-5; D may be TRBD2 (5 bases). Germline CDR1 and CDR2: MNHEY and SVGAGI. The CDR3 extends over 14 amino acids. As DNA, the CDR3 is TGTGCCAGCGGTTACGAGGGTCCTGCAGGGACCCAGTACTTC. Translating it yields CASGYEGPAGTQYF.

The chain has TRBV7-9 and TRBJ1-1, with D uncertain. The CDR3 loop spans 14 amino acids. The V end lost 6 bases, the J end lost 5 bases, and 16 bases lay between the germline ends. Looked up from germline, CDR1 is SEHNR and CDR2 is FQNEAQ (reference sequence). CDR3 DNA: TGTGCCAGCAGAGAACCTAGAGGCCGAACTGAAGCTTTCTTT. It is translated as CASREPRGRTEAFF.

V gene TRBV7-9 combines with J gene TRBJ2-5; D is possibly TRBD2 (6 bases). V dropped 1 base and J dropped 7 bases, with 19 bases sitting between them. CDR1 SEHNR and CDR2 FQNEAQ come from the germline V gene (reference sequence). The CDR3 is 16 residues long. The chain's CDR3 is CASSLDSGAVAMTQYF. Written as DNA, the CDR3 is TGTGCCAGCAGCTTAGATTCGGGAGCAGTAGCCATGACCCAGTACTTC.